The present T cell receptor beta chain was sequenced within a study of neurological immune-mediated disorders (dated by TCRdb to the late 2010s). With regard to the full study: Peripheral blood TCR-beta repertoires from patients with HTLV-I-associated myelopathy (HAM/TSP), patients with multiple sclerosis, and healthy controls were compared in the study using UMI-based sequencing. The cohort comprised 60 to 75 subjects: around 15 HAM/TSP patients, around 35 multiple sclerosis patients and about 20 healthy controls. Alongside PBMC samples, the set of fewer than 110 TCR-beta libraries contained longitudinal samples, technical triplicates, and paired CD4+ and CD8+ T-cell subsets that had been sorted. General conclusions and limits of the study: The highest TCR clonal expansion was observed in HAM/TSP patients, whereas the lowest was observed in MS patients, even when compared with healthy controls. Across subjects, expanded clones never shared an identical CDR3 amino acid sequence, which suggests that the TCR-beta repertoires in every group were private.

This clonotype is medium-sized (0.01 to 0.1%). This receptor's antigen is unknown. Base qualities are not at hand, and no much larger clone is one base apart. To synthesize cDNA, template-switch 5'RACE was performed with a primer carrying a 10-nucleotide random unique molecular identifier so that each TCR transcript was tagged. Over 160 million TCR-beta sequences, covering 15-18 subjects, were produced in each sequencing run. The RNeasy kit was used for extraction of total RNA. Using the KAPA Real-time Library Amplification kit, TCR-beta VDJ regions were amplified with primers for the TCR constant region and the 5'RACE anchor. A first PCR added sample indexes and Illumina adaptors, and a second PCR then raised library yield. The roughly 650 bp TCR product was size-selected on a 2% E-gel SizeSelection system after Ampure bead purification. Before pooling, libraries had their quality checked on a Bioanalyzer, their concentration measured with Qubit, and their quantity determined with the Kapa Library Quantification kit. Paired-end 2 x 150 bp sequencing of the libraries was performed on an Illumina HiSeq 2500. To increase sequence diversity, roughly 24-32% phiX was spiked into each library pool. From the authors' description of their analysis: Quality-filtered reads were processed with the UMI-based MiGEC pipeline, and over 75% of raw TCR sequences were removed by the MiGEC pipeline during error correction. IMGT germline references were used for alignment of VDJ genes, and clonotypes were defined by a unique CDR3 amino acid sequence together with V-J genes. Clonal expansion, Shannon diversity and CDR3 relatedness (CalcPairwiseDistances, ClusterSamples) were evaluated with VDJtools, and phylogenetic trees were built with CLCbio workbench. Expanded clones were defined as having at least 8 unique UMIs, based on coefficient-of-variation modelling across technical triplicates. The public reads were reprocessed in TCRdb via fastp at Q25 and MiXCR, keeping in-frame beta chains. For every CDR3 protein sequence, its rows merge into one entry that carries the most common genes and DNA. These V and J calls rely on TCRdb rather than the paper's analysis. In this sample the table shows around 10,000 distinct CDR3 sequences, roughly 20% of which occur a single time. 50% of the sample belongs to the ten largest clones.

Sorted-subset TCR libraries were prepared from fewer than 1.3 million sorted CD4+ or CD8+ T cells. PBMCs were separated from peripheral blood using Ficoll-Hypaque density gradient centrifugation and then cryopreserved in liquid nitrogen. Paired sorted CD4+ and CD8+ subsets came from healthy controls, HAM/TSP patients and MS patients. The junction carries 7 bases between V and J, which are trimmed by 0 bases and 0 bases respectively. CDR1 and CDR2, per the germline V gene, are SGHRS and YFSETQ. The CDR3 goes from the cysteine to the phenylalanine over 15 residues. The retained sequence is limited to the CDR3, 45 bases, with the frame set at the first base.

This sequence originates from a woman aged 60-75 years with HTLV-1-associated myelopathy (HAM/TSP). The V gene is TRBV5-1 and the J gene is TRBJ2-1, and possibly TRBD1, on 6 matching bases. Sequenced input: CD8+ T cells from blood. The nucleotides are TGCGCCAGCAGCTTGGGGGACACCTCCTACAATGAGCAGTTCTTC. Translation gives CASSLGDTSYNEQFF.